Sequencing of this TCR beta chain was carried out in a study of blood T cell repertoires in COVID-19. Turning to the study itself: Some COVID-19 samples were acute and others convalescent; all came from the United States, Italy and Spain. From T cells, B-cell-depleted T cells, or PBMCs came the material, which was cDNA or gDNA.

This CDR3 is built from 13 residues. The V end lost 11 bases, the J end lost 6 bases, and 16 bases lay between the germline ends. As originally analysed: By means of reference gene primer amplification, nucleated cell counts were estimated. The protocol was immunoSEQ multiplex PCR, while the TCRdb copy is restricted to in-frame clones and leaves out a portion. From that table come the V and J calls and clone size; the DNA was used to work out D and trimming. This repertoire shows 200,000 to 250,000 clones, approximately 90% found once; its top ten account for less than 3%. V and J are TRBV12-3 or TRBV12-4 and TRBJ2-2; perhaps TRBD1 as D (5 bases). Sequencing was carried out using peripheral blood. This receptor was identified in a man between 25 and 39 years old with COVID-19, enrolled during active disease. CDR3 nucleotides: TGTGCCGCCGCTCCCAGGGAATCCGGGGAGCTGTTTTTT. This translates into CAAAPRESGELFF.